This TCR beta chain comes out of a study of long-term antiretroviral therapy in people with HIV. About the study: There is a gap of about a decade between the earliest samples and the later 2015 immediate-ART recommendation.

V was trimmed by 3 bases and J by 4 bases, leaving 12 bases between them. This CDR3 is 15 amino acids long. Looked up from germline, CDR1 is KGHSH and CDR2 is LQKENI. They ran version v3.0 of the immunoSEQ assay at survey level. About 35,000-55,000 T-cell genomes per sample were the sequencing target. Profiled with immunoSEQ multiplex PCR; TCRdb holds only in-frame clones, not every one. The sample carries about 20,000 clones, approximately 77% recorded once. The TCR was taken from a man aged 40-50 years with HIV. The genes are TRBV18 and TRBJ1-4, with D possibly being TRBD1 (6 bases). Material: unsorted PBMCs, obtained around 2.4 years after starting antiretroviral therapy. The CDR3 bases are TGTGCCAGCTCACCGCCGACAGGAATTAATGAAAAACTGTTTTTT. Its translation is CASSPPTGINEKLFF. Full variable domain (rest looked up from reference TRBV18 and TRBJ1-4): NAGVMQNPRHLVRRRGQEARLRCSPMKGHSHVYWYRQLPEEGLKFMVYLQKENIIDESGMPKERFSAEFPKEGPSILRIQQVVRGDSAAYFCASSPPTGINEKLFFGSGTQLSVL.